This TCR beta chain derives from a study of post-analysis software for immune sequencing data. This clonotype was detected only a few times. The antigen remains unidentified. Unique molecular identifiers featured in each of the TCR beta cDNA libraries. With roughly 1 to 11 million T cells as the source, roughly 500,000 cDNA molecules resulted. One entry per CDR3 protein, called by TCRdb with MiXCR from the PCR reads. The sample carries about 760,000 distinct CDR3 sequences, 30% recorded once. Whole-study results and caveats: Roughly five TRBV segments, including TRBV5-6, TRBV5-1 and TRBV20-1, were more frequent in patients than controls. Normalized Chao1 diversity was significantly lower in multiple sclerosis patients than in controls.

In germline, CDR1 is SEHNR, CDR2 FQNEAQ (reference sequence). J was trimmed by 5 bases and V by 1 base; bases with no gene match: 8. The CDR3 extends over 16 amino acids. The clonotype originates from a girl under 18 with multiple sclerosis. Sequencing was carried out using blood. The chain is built from TRBV7-9 and TRBJ2-1, with 7 bases lining up with TRBD2. This chain's CDR3 is CASSLEASGPHNEQFF. CDR3 nucleotides: TGTGCCAGCAGCTTAGAGGCTAGCGGACCACACAATGAGCAGTTCTTC.